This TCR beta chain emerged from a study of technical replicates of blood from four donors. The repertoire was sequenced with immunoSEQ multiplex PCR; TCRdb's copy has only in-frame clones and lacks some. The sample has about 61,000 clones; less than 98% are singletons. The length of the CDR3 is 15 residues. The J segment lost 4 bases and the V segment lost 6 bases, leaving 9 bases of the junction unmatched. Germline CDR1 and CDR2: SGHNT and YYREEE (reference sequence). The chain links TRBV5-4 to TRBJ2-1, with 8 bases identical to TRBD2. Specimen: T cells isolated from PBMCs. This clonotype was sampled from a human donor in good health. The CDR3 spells CASTSGTRRYNEQFF. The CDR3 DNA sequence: TGTGCCAGCACCTCCGGGACTAGAAGGTACAATGAGCAGTTCTTC.